The 21 T cell receptor beta chains presented below share a single source sample, sequenced in a study of OX40 agonist ivuxolimab in advanced cancers. Profiled with immunoSEQ multiplex PCR; TCRdb holds only in-frame clones, not every one. The sample contains about 72,000 clones, roughly 91% of which appear only once. The starting material was CD4+ or CD8+ T cells sorted from blood, obtained in a trial of the OX40 agonist ivuxolimab. The receptor source for this set is an adult with an advanced solid tumor such as melanoma, head and neck, liver or kidney cancer.

The chain uses TRBV30 and TRBJ2-7; 9 bases line up with TRBD1. J lost 1 base, V lost 5 bases, and 18 bases had no gene match. CDR3 length equals 18 residues. Germline lookup yields CDR1 GTSNPN and CDR2 SVGIG (reference sequence). As DNA, the CDR3 is TGTGCCTGGGGTAGGGAGAGATCCGGGACAGGGAAGTCCTACGAGCAGTACTTC. It is translated as CAWGRERSGTGKSYEQYF.

Comment on this clone: This CDR3 is also generated by other DNA sequences in the sample. V gene TRBV5-1 combines with J gene TRBJ1-1; D gene ambiguous. CDR1 is SGHRS, CDR2 YFSETQ, per germline. V was shortened by 0 bases and J by 1 base, with 7 bases between the two germline ends. This CDR3 region has 14 residues. The CDR3 sequence: CASSLGPGNTEAFF. For the CDR3, the DNA is TGCGCCAGCAGCTTGGGTCCGGGGAACACTGAAGCTTTCTTT. The full variable domain, its missing parts supplied by reference TRBV5-1 and TRBJ1-1, is KAGVTQTPRYLIKTRGQQVTLSCSPISGHRSVSWYQQTPGQGLQFLFEYFSETQRNKGNFPGRFSGRQFSNSRSEMNVSTLELGDSALYLCASSLGPGNTEAFFGQGTRLTVV.

The chain joins TRBV7-8 to TRBJ2-7; 8 nucleotides agree with TRBD1. The length of the CDR3 is 16 residues. Per germline, CDR1 SGHVS and CDR2 FQNEAQ. V shed 5 bases and J 2 bases; nucleotides not matched to a gene: 11. The chain's CDR3 is CASSNPGGGWAYEQYF. In DNA, the CDR3 is TGTGCCAGCAGCAACCCAGGGGGCGGGTGGGCCTACGAGCAGTACTTC.

A single count supports this clone. The chain joins TRBV14 to TRBJ1-6; the D gene is possibly TRBD1 (5 bases). V was cut by 0 bases and J by 10 bases, with 10 bases left in between. This CDR3 region has 14 residues. Germline loops: CDR1 SGHDN, CDR2 FVKESK. CDR3 DNA: TGTGCCAGCAGCCAAGATGGGGCCGGGTCACCCCTCCACTTT. Protein: CASSQDGAGSPLHF. Using reference TRBV14 and TRBJ1-6 for the parts outside the CDR3, the full variable domain is EAGVTQFPSHSVIEKGQTVTLRCDPISGHDNLYWYRRVMGKEIKFLLHFVKESKQDESGMPNNRFLAERTGGTYSTLKVQPAELEDSGVYFCASSQDGAGSPLHFGNGTRLTVT.

This clone was recorded only once. CDR3 residues: CASRVGGTSSYEQYF. In DNA form, the CDR3 reads TGTGCCAGCAGGGTCGGGGGGACGAGCTCCTACGAGCAGTACTTC. The chain joins TRBV2 to TRBJ2-7; TRBD2 matches at 7 bases. The CDR3 is made up of 15 amino acids. Per germline, CDR1 SNHLY and CDR2 FYNNEI. V dropped 6 bases and J dropped 0; count of bases not matched to a gene: 8.

This clone has only one observation. CDR3 DNA: TGTGCCAGCAGCACGGGGGGGACAGCCTACGAGCAGTACTTC. Translation: CASSTGGTAYEQYF. V usage is TRBV5-5 and J usage is TRBJ2-7; D is perhaps TRBD2 (8 bases). The CDR3 contains 14 residues. The germline V gene encodes CDR1 SGHKS and CDR2 YYEKEE (reference sequence). Trimming stripped 4 bases from V and 2 bases from J, with 13 bases between.

The count of this clone is one. The gene calls are TRBV5-1 and TRBJ2-2, with D hard to call. The germline V gene encodes CDR1 SGHRS and CDR2 YFSETQ. The CDR3 covers 15 residues. V was cut by 2 bases and J by 0 bases, with 8 bases left in between. CDR3 coding DNA: TGCGCCAGCAGCTTAAGTACAGCGAACACCGGGGAGCTGTTTTTT. Its translation is CASSLSTANTGELFF.

The count of this clone is one. The chain combines TRBV5-8 with TRBJ1-5; tentatively, D is TRBD1 (6 bases). The V gene's germline CDR1 is SGHTS and CDR2 YDEGEE. V shed 5 bases and J shed 4 bases, with 7 bases lying between them. The length of the CDR3 is 12 residues. The CDR3 spells CASRQGNQPQHF. CDR3 in DNA: TGTGCCAGCAGACAGGGAAATCAGCCCCAGCATTTT.

The J gene is TRBJ2-3, the V gene TRBV5-4, with D unresolved. Germline V gene sequence: CDR1 SGHNT, CDR2 YYREEE (reference sequence). This CDR3 has 14 residues. Trimming left V 0 bases short and J 4 bases short, with 9 bases between. CDR3 bases: TGTGCCAGCAGCTTGGTACAAAAGGCAGATACGCAGTATTTT. It translates to CASSLVQKADTQYF.

This rearrangement joins TRBV28 to TRBJ1-2; the D gene is possibly TRBD1 (5 bases). CDR3 size: 16 residues. Trimming removed 7 bases from V and 7 bases from J, with 25 bases in between. Germline V gives CDR1 MDHEN, CDR2 SYDVKM. CDR3 DNA sequence: TGTGCCAGCACCCCAGTTGGGGACGCCCGAACGGGTGGCTACACCTTC. It specifies CASTPVGDARTGGYTF.

The V and J genes are TRBV2 and TRBJ1-5, with D possibly being TRBD1 (5 bases). V lost 11 bases and J lost 4, with 12 bases in between. The CDR3 consists of 12 residues. Germline loops: CDR1 SNHLY, CDR2 FYNNEI. The CDR3 reads CAGGRPNQPQHF. CDR3 nucleotide sequence: TGTGCCGGGGGGAGGCCTAATCAGCCCCAGCATTTT.

The genes are TRBV19 and TRBJ2-2; 8 bases are a match to TRBD1. The CDR3 length is 14 residues. CDR1 and CDR2 (germline): LNHDA, SQIVND (reference sequence). Trimming took 3 bases from V and 7 from J; bases not matched to a gene: 4. The CDR3 region is CASSIRTGSGELFF. The CDR3, as DNA: TGTGCCAGTAGTATTCGGACAGGGAGCGGGGAGCTGTTTTTT. The full variable domain, completed using reference TRBV19 and TRBJ2-2, is DGGITQSPKYLFRKEGQNVTLSCEQNLNHDAMYWYRQDPGQGLRLIYYSQIVNDFQKGDIAEGYSVSREKKESFPLTVTSAQKNPTAFYLCASSIRTGSGELFFGEGSRLTVL.

The chain links TRBV9 to TRBJ2-3, with 13 bases that match TRBD2. In germline, CDR1 is SGDLS, CDR2 YYNGEE. The CDR3 has 17 amino acids. J lost 6 bases, V lost 4 bases, and 11 bases had no gene match. The CDR3, as DNA: TGTGCCAGCAGCCAAACCGGACTAGCGGGAGCGCAGGATACGCAGTATTTT. This encodes CASSQTGLAGAQDTQYF. The full variable domain, its missing parts supplied by reference TRBV9 and TRBJ2-3, is DSGVTQTPKHLITATGQRVTLRCSPRSGDLSVYWYQQSLDQGLQFLIQYYNGEERAKGNILERFSAQQFPDLHSELNLSSLELGDSALYFCASSQTGLAGAQDTQYFGPGTRLTVL.

This clone showed up just a few times. The rearrangement uses TRBV27 and TRBJ2-1; D not resolved. Looked up from germline, CDR1 is MNHEY and CDR2 is SMNVEV (reference sequence). The V end lost 7 bases, the J end lost 8 bases, and 15 bases lay between the germline ends. The CDR3 has 13 amino acids. Here the CDR3 DNA reads TGTGCCAGCACCGCCACGGACCTGTATGAGCAGTTCTTC. It is translated as CASTATDLYEQFF.

The gene calls are TRBV6-1 and TRBJ1-2, with D tentatively TRBD1 (5 bases). With 7 bases removed from V and 0 bases from J, the gap between germline ends came to 12 bases. The CDR3 runs to 14 residues. Looked up from germline, CDR1 is MNHNS and CDR2 is SASEGT. CDR3 coding DNA: TGTGCCAGCACGAGGGGTCCAGCTAACTATGGCTACACCTTC. This codes for CASTRGPANYGYTF.

The rearrangement joins TRBV6-5 to TRBJ1-3, with TRBD1 as a possible D gene (5 bases). CDR1 is MNHEY and CDR2 is SVGAGI in the germline V gene. Trimming left V 6 bases short and J 0 bases short, with 12 bases between. The length of the CDR3 is 15 residues. CDR3 sequence reads: CASSRDPSSGNTIYF. The CDR3 DNA follows: TGTGCCAGCAGCAGGGACCCCTCCTCTGGAAACACCATATATTTT.

This clone was counted once. The chain employs TRBV7-8 and TRBJ1-2; D ambiguous. Germline V gives CDR1 SGHVS, CDR2 FQNEAQ. CDR3 size: 14 residues. V gave up 3 bases and J gave up 3 bases, with 11 bases separating them. CDR3 amino acids: CASSLWGADYGYTF. The CDR3 DNA is TGTGCCAGCAGCTTGTGGGGAGCTGACTATGGCTACACCTTC.

CDR3 residues: CASSRTGGTEAFF. CDR3 bases: TGTGCCAGCAGCCGCACAGGGGGCACTGAAGCTTTCTTT. The rearrangement links TRBV11-3 to TRBJ1-1; TRBD1 matches 8 bases. The CDR3 covers 13 residues. Trimming took 5 bases from V and 4 from J; bases not matched to a gene: 3. Germline lookup yields CDR1 SGHNT and CDR2 YENEEA.

J is TRBJ2-3 and V is TRBV5-1; 7 bases agree with TRBD1. The CDR3 runs 14 residues. Germline V gene lookup returns CDR1 SGHRS and CDR2 YFSETQ. V gave up 4 bases and J gave up 3 bases; unmatched junction bases: 5. The CDR3 is CASSRDRATDTQYF. The CDR3 nucleotides are TGCGCCAGCAGCCGAGACAGGGCGACAGATACGCAGTATTTT.

The CDR3 spells CSVGVGGLTDTQYF. CDR3 bases: TGCAGCGTTGGGGTCGGGGGGCTTACAGATACGCAGTATTTT. The chain is built from TRBV29-1 and TRBJ2-3; the D gene is possibly TRBD2 (7 bases). CDR3 length: 14 residues. Germline V lookup: CDR1 SQVTM, CDR2 ANQGSEA. V lost 4 bases to trimming and J lost 3 bases, with 14 bases between them.

This clone was counted only a few times. The rearrangement joins TRBV30 to TRBJ1-1; D is unclear. Per germline, CDR1 GTSNPN and CDR2 SVGIG (reference sequence). The CDR3 has 10 residues. Trimming stripped 2 bases from V and 8 bases from J, with 6 bases between. CDR3 bases: TGTGCCTGGAGTCAAGTAGAAGCTTTCTTT. Translating it yields CAWSQVEAFF.